A selection of T cell receptor beta chains follows, all from one sample in a study of CD8 T cells in ankylosing spondylitis. TCRdb re-called the 5' RACE reads with MiXCR, one entry per CDR3 protein. The sample shows around 390,000 distinct CDR3 sequences, approximately 20% of them seen only once. The sample was blood, either unsorted or a sorted T cell fraction (not recorded which). Every receptor here comes from a male donor with ankylosing spondylitis. Both conserved end residues are part of each CDR3. The D gene is left open where the match is weak. Size tells how often a clone was seen (once, few, many) or the class of an expanded clone, and some rows leave it out.

-,TRBJ2-1,TRBV12-3/TRBV12-4,TRBD1,TGTGCCAGCAAGGACACAGGGGGCCCAGACAATGAGCAGTTCTTC,CASKDTGGPDNEQFF
many,TRBJ2-1,TRBV7-9,-,TGTGCCAGCAGCTGGACGGGGGCGCATAATGAGCAGTTCTTC,CASSWTGAHNEQFF
-,TRBJ2-1,TRBV18,TRBD1,TGTGCCAGCTCTCCGAACCTTAGGACAGGGTATGGTGAGCAGTTCTTC,CASSPNLRTGYGEQFF
many,TRBJ2-5,TRBV29-1,-,TGCAGCGTTGAACTAGCCCGTGAGACCCAGTACTTC,CSVELARETQYF
few,TRBJ2-7,TRBV25-1,-,TGTGCCAGCAGTGAAGGAAGGTACGAGCAGTACTTC,CASSEGRYEQYF
few,TRBJ2-3,TRBV6-5,-,TGTGCCAGCAGTTACAATGGGGCCTGGCCCCAGGGGGATACGCAGTATTTT,CASSYNGAWPQGDTQYF
-,TRBJ1-4,TRBV28,-,TGTGCCAGCAGTGCATACAGGGACCCTTATGAAAAACTGTTTTTT,CASSAYRDPYEKLFF
few,TRBJ1-1,TRBV5-1,TRBD1,TGCGCCAGCAGCGAGGACAGGGGAGTAACTTTCTTT,CASSEDRGVTFF
-,TRBJ2-5,TRBV21-1,-,TGTGCCAGCAGCAAGGATAGCGGGAGGGCTCAAGAGACCCAGTACTTC,CASSKDSGRAQETQYF
-,TRBJ2-1,TRBV7-9,-,TGTGCCAGCAGCTTCCGGGAATGGGACAATGAGCAGTTCTTC,CASSFREWDNEQFF
-,TRBJ2-2,TRBV7-8,-,TGTGCCAGCTCTAATCGGGGATTTTTAGAAACCGGGGAGCTGTTTTTT,CASSNRGFLETGELFF
-,TRBJ2-1,TRBV4-2,TRBD2,TGTGCCAGCAGCCTTCGGACTAGCGGGAGTACCTACAATGAGCAGTTCTTC,CASSLRTSGSTYNEQFF
-,TRBJ2-3,TRBV7-3,-,TGTGCCAGCAGCTTAATGCCTAGCACAGATACGCAGTATTTT,CASSLMPSTDTQYF
-,TRBJ2-7,TRBV27,-,TGTGCCAGCAGTCTCAGAGGGACCTACTACGAGCAGTACTTC,CASSLRGTYYEQYF
-,TRBJ2-7,TRBV4-1,TRBD2,TGCGCCAGCAGACCAGGACTAGCGGGAAGGTACGAGCAGTACTTC,CASRPGLAGRYEQYF
-,TRBJ2-5,TRBV27,TRBD1,TGTGCCAGCAGCTCCTGGGACAGGGGTTGGGAGACCCAGTACTTC,CASSSWDRGWETQYF
many,TRBJ2-2,TRBV29-1,-,TGCAGCGCCGGGACATCAGGCGCCGGGGAGCTGTTTTTT,CSAGTSGAGELFF
few,TRBJ2-5,TRBV30,-,TGTGCCTACAGCAGGATCCAAGAGACCCAGTACTTC,CAYSRIQETQYF
many,TRBJ2-7,TRBV29-1,-,TGCAGCGTCGGCGGAAGCTCCTACGAGCAGTACTTC,CSVGGSSYEQYF
few,TRBJ1-4,TRBV18,-,TGTGCCAGCTCACCAAGAGGGCTAAAGGATGAAAAACTGTTTTTT,CASSPRGLKDEKLFF
few,TRBJ2-3,TRBV7-2,-,TGTGCCAGCCCAGAGGGGCTATCAGATACGCAGTATTTT,CASPEGLSDTQYF
-,TRBJ1-1,TRBV5-1,-,TGCGCCAGCAGCTTCTCGGGCGGGGGCCCTGAAGCTTTCTTT,CASSFSGGGPEAFF
few,TRBJ1-5,TRBV6-2/TRBV6-3,-,TGTGCCAGCAGTGGGGCATGGGAGCCCCAGCATTTT,CASSGAWEPQHF
-,TRBJ2-5,TRBV29-1,TRBD1,TGCAGCGCTACGACAGGGGGCATCGAAGAGACCCAGTACTTC,CSATTGGIEETQYF
-,TRBJ2-7,TRBV29-1,TRBD2,TGCAGCGTGTCTGGGAGGGCCTACGAGCAGTACTTC,CSVSGRAYEQYF
-,TRBJ1-3,TRBV4-1,TRBD1,TGCGCCAGCAGCCAAGTGGCAGGGGGTGCTGGAAACACCATATATTTT,CASSQVAGGAGNTIYF
few,TRBJ2-7,TRBV19,TRBD2,TGTGCCAGTAGTATAGTGGGACTAGCGGGAGAAGGCGAGCAGTACTTC,CASSIVGLAGEGEQYF
-,TRBJ2-3,TRBV4-1,TRBD1,TGCGCCAGCAGCCAAGGGGGACAGCCTAGCACAGATACGCAGTATTTT,CASSQGGQPSTDTQYF
many,TRBJ1-6,TRBV9,TRBD1,TGTGCCAGCAGCGGGGGGACAGGGCTCAATTCACCCCTCCACTTT,CASSGGTGLNSPLHF
-,TRBJ1-1,TRBV28,-,TGTGCCAGCAGTTTTCTTGGGGCTGAAGCTTTCTTT,CASSFLGAEAFF
-,TRBJ2-5,TRBV2,TRBD2,TGTGCCAGCAAAGGTGGGAGGGGACAAGAGACCCAGTACTTC,CASKGGRGQETQYF